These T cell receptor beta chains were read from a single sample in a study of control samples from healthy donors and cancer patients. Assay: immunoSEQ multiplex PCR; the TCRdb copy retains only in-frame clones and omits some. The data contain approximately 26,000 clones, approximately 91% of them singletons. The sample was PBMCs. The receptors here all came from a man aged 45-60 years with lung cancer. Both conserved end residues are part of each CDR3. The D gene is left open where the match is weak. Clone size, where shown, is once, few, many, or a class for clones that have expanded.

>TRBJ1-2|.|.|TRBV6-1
CASSEVPTGPGYTF
TGTGCCAGCAGTGAAGTTCCGACAGGCCCTGGCTACACCTTC
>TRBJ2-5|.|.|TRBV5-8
CASSLDIIGQGWETQYF
TGTGCCAGCAGCCTAGACATTATAGGACAAGGCTGGGAGACCCAGTACTTC
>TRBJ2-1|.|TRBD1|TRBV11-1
CASSLQGLEQFF
TGTGCCAGCAGTCTACAGGGGCTTGAGCAGTTCTTC
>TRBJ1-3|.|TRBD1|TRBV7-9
CASSPLGGRTRSGNTIYF
TGTGCCAGCAGCCCTTTAGGGGGCCGGACGCGCTCTGGAAACACCATATATTTT
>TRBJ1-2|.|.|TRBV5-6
CASSLGGARNYGYTF
TGTGCCAGCAGCTTGGGAGGGGCGCGGAACTATGGCTACACCTTC
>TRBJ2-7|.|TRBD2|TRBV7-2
CASSDSGGAREQYF
TGTGCCAGCAGCGACAGCGGGGGGGCCAGGGAGCAGTACTTC
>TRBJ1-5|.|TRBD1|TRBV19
CASIRRTGADGWNQPQHF
TGTGCCAGTATTAGAAGGACAGGGGCTGACGGATGGAATCAGCCCCAGCATTTT
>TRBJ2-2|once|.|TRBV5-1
CASKDIGELFF
TGCGCCAGCAAAGATATCGGGGAGCTGTTTTTT
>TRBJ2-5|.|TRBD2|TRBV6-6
CASRRNSGVETQYF
TGTGCCAGCAGGCGTAATAGCGGGGTGGAGACCCAGTACTTC
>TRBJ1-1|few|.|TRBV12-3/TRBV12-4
CASSRGETEAFF
TGTGCCAGCAGTCGGGGGGAAACTGAAGCTTTCTTT
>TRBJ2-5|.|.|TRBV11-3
CASSGQETQYF
TGTGCCAGCAGCGGGCAGGAGACCCAGTACTTC
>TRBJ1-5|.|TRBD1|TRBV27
CASSLSTGVSNQPQHF
TGTGCCAGCAGTTTGTCGACAGGGGTTAGCAATCAGCCCCAGCATTTT
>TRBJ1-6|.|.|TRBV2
CASSLQAWEPLHF
TGTGCCAGCAGTTTACAGGCTTGGGAACCCCTCCACTTT
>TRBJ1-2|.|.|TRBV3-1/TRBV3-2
CASSQVDIGTGGCTF
TGTGCCAGCAGCCAAGTTGACATAGGGACGGGGGGCTGCACCTTC
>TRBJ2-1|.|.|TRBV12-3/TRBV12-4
CASTYLYEQFF
TGTGCCAGCACCTACCTTTATGAGCAGTTCTTC
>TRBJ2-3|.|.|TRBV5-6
CASSSFGPDGADTQYF
TGTGCCAGCAGCTCGTTCGGTCCCGACGGGGCAGATACGCAGTATTTT
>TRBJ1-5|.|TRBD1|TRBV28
CASSSGQGAEPQHF
TGTGCCAGCAGTTCAGGACAGGGGGCAGAGCCCCAGCATTTT
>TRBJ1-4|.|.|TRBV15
CATSRDLNEKLFF
TGTGCCACCAGCAGAGATCTTAATGAAAAACTGTTTTTT
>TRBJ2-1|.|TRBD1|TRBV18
CASSPDRLISDEQFF
TGTGCCAGCTCACCGGACAGGTTAATAAGCGATGAGCAGTTCTTC
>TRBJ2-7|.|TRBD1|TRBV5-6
CASSLLGQGVHEQYF
TGTGCCAGCAGCTTGCTGGGACAGGGGGTCCACGAGCAGTACTTC
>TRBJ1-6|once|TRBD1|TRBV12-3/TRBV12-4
CASSTDRGPLHF
TGTGCCAGCAGCACGGACAGGGGACCCCTCCACTTT
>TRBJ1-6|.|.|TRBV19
CASSIEGSNSPLHF
TGTGCCAGTAGTATAGAAGGTTCTAATTCACCCCTCCACTTT
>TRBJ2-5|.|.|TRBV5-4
CASSLGLGRPETQYF
TGTGCCAGCAGCTTGGGCCTGGGACGCCCAGAGACCCAGTACTTC
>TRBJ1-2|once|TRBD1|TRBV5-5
CASIRSETGGGYTF
TGTGCCAGCATTCGCTCCGAAACAGGGGGGGGCTACACCTTC
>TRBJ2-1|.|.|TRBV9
CASSVVGSSYNEQFF
TGTGCCAGCAGCGTAGTAGGGAGCTCCTACAATGAGCAGTTCTTC
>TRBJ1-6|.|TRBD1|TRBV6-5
CASSYSWTGGVSPLHF
TGTGCCAGCAGTTACTCTTGGACAGGGGGTGTCTCACCCCTCCACTTT
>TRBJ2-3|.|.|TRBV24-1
CATKGGGDKDTQYF
TGTGCCACCAAGGGTGGCGGAGACAAAGATACGCAGTATTTT
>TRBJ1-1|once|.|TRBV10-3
CAISANPERAEAFF
TGTGCCATCAGTGCTAACCCCGAGAGGGCTGAAGCTTTCTTT
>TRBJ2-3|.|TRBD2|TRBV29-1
CSVGGLAGVPSTDTQYF
TGCAGCGTTGGCGGACTAGCGGGGGTTCCTAGCACAGATACGCAGTATTTT
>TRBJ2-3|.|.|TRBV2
CASRRAGFVRADTQYF
TGTGCCTCACGTCGTGCAGGGTTTGTTCGCGCAGATACGCAGTATTTT
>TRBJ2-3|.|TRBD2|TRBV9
CASSDLTSGGLAQYF
TGTGCCAGCAGCGACTTGACTAGCGGGGGGCTGGCGCAGTATTTT
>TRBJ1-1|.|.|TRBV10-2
CASSDPPMNTEAFF
TGCGCCAGCAGTGATCCCCCTATGAACACTGAAGCTTTCTTT
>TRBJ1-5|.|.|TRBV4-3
CASSQILSDQPQHF
TGCGCCAGCAGCCAAATCTTGTCCGATCAGCCCCAGCATTTT
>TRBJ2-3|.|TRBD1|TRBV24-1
CATSDTDGQGVLTDTQYF
TGTGCCACCAGTGATACCGATGGACAGGGGGTCCTCACAGATACGCAGTATTTT
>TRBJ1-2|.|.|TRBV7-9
CASSLWGTDGYTF
TGTGCCAGCAGCTTATGGGGTACGGATGGCTACACCTTC
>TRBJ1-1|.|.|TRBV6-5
CASLPPGGDTEAFF
TGTGCCAGCCTCCCGCCGGGGGGGGACACTGAAGCTTTCTTT
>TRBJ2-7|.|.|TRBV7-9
CASSSTGYEQYF
TGTGCCAGCAGCTCTACAGGCTACGAGCAGTACTTC
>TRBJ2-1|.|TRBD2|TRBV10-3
CAISEQTSGEQFF
TGTGCCATCAGTGAGCAGACTAGCGGGGAGCAGTTCTTC
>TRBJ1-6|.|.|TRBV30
CAWSNWKGTTSYNSPLHF
TGTGCCTGGAGTAACTGGAAGGGAACTACCTCCTATAATTCACCCCTCCACTTT
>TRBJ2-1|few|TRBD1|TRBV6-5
CASRGDRVGYNEQFF
TGTGCCAGCAGGGGAGACAGGGTAGGCTACAATGAGCAGTTCTTC
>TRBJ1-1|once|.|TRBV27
CASSRNREATEAFF
TGTGCCAGCAGCCGAAACAGGGAGGCCACTGAAGCTTTCTTT
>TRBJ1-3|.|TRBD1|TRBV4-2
CASSRDTGASGNTIYF
TGTGCCAGCAGCCGGGATACAGGGGCCTCTGGAAACACCATATATTTT
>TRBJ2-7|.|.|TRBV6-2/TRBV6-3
CASSTRVGTYEQYF
TGTGCCAGCAGTACCCGGGTCGGAACCTACGAGCAGTACTTC
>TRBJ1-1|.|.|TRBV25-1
CEVEGAEAFF
TGTGAAGTTGAGGGGGCTGAAGCTTTCTTT
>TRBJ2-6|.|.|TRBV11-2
CASSLGSLGANVLTF
TGTGCCAGCAGCTTAGGCTCCCTTGGGGCCAACGTCCTGACTTTC